This passage covers 5 T cell receptor beta chains from one sample sequenced in a study of T cell responses to AZD1222 COVID-19 vaccine. Produced via immunoSEQ multiplex PCR; TCRdb's table is partial and in-frame only. The table lists 180,000 or so clones, 92% of them singletons. The sample in question was peripheral blood, obtained 28 days after the second AZD1222 dose. The origin of the receptors is an adult who received the AZD1222 COVID-19 vaccine.

This chain uses TRBV20-1 with TRBJ1-6, with 8 bases identical to TRBD1. This CDR3 is 13 amino acids long. Germline V gives CDR1 DFQATT, CDR2 SNEGSKA (reference sequence). The V gene end was trimmed by 4 bases and the J gene end by 8 bases; junction bases not matched to a gene: 4. This chain's CDR3 is CSAIDRGDSPLHF. CDR3 nucleotides: TGCAGTGCTATTGACAGGGGCGATTCACCCCTCCACTTT.

This rearrangement joins TRBV10-1 to TRBJ1-1; D is possibly TRBD1 (6 bases). Per the germline V gene, CDR1 is WNHNN and CDR2 is SYGVQD (reference sequence). Trimming removed 6 bases at V and 5 bases at J, with 13 bases between. The CDR3 extends over 13 amino acids. CDR3 sequence reads: CASSVHGQTEAFF. The CDR3 DNA is TGCGCCAGCAGCGTTCATGGACAGACTGAAGCTTTCTTT.

This chain links TRBV7-2 with TRBJ2-2; TRBD1 matches at 10 bases. Trimming cost V 0 bases and J 5 bases; bases outside gene matches: 6. Germline-derived CDR1 and CDR2 are SGHTA and FQGNSA. The CDR3 contains 17 residues. The CDR3 here is CASSLAETGGVTGELFF. CDR3 sequence (DNA): TGTGCCAGCAGCTTAGCGGAGACAGGGGGCGTGACCGGGGAGCTGTTTTTT.

The chain joins TRBV7-2 to TRBJ1-2; D perhaps matches TRBD1 (5 bases). Trimming removed 1 base at V and 0 bases at J, with 12 bases between. Germline CDR1 SGHTA, CDR2 FQGNSA. The CDR3 is made up of 16 amino acids. The CDR3 here is CASSLGGFGSNYGYTF. The CDR3, as DNA: TGTGCCAGCAGCTTAGGGGGGTTCGGTTCTAACTATGGCTACACCTTC.

The chain links TRBV30 to TRBJ1-1; D remains ambiguous. Between the trimmed V and J ends, which lost 3 bases and 2 bases, there was a span of 13 bases. Germline V lookup: CDR1 GTSNPN, CDR2 SVGIG (reference sequence). There are 14 residues in the CDR3. CDR3 protein: CAWRADPSNTEAFF. Written as DNA, the CDR3 is TGTGCCTGGAGGGCGGACCCCAGCAACACTGAAGCTTTCTTT. Full variable domain (rest looked up from reference TRBV30 and TRBJ1-1): SQTIHQWPATLVQPVGSPLSLECTVEGTSNPNLYWYRQAAGRGLQLLFYSVGIGQISSEVPQNLSASRPQDRQFILSSKKLLLSDSGFYLCAWRADPSNTEAFFGQGTRLTVV.